The text below deals with one T cell receptor (beta chain). The data were obtained in a study of blood T cell repertoires in COVID-19. Sequencing used immunoSEQ multiplex PCR; TCRdb keeps in-frame clones, though not all of them. The sample contains 200,000 to 250,000 clones, about 85% of which appear only once. Germline CDR1 SGHDT, CDR2 YYEEEE. The CDR3 spans 14 residues. Trimming took off 0 bases at V and 4 bases at J, with 8 bases between the two ends. The material sequenced was peripheral blood. The chain joins TRBV5-6 to TRBJ1-3, with D hard to call. The TCR was taken from a woman between 18 and 30 years old who had recovered from COVID-19. The CDR3 region is CASSLAQIGNTIYF. The CDR3 region has the DNA TGTGCCAGCAGCTTGGCACAGATCGGAAACACCATATATTTT.